This entry concerns a single TCR beta chain. The method was immunoSEQ multiplex PCR; TCRdb's version includes in-frame clones alone and lacks a portion of them. The sample records tens of thousands of clones, approximately 84% being singletons. Trimming took 5 bases from V and 9 from J; bases not matched to a gene: 6. The CDR3 length is 14 residues. CDR1 is MNHNY and CDR2 is SVGAGI in the germline V gene (reference sequence). This sample was taken from a study of blood T cell repertoires in COVID-19. Study as a whole: Collection of acute and convalescent COVID-19 samples took place in the United States, Italy and Spain.

The chain recombines TRBV6-6 with TRBJ2-7, with 14 positions matching TRBD2. Material: peripheral blood. This receptor was taken from a human donor in a cohort sampled during active COVID-19. In DNA form, the CDR3 reads TGTGCCAGCAGTCCGGGACTAGCGGGAGTGTGGCAGTACTTC. Amino acid sequence: CASSPGLAGVWQYF.